This entry lists 4 T cell receptor beta chains sequenced from one sample in a study of blood T cell repertoires in COVID-19. Sequenced by immunoSEQ multiplex PCR; TCRdb stores in-frame clones only, minus some. The sample contains roughly 14,000 clones, approximately 80% of which appear only once. Specimen: peripheral blood. The receptors come from a man aged 35-49 years with active or convalescent COVID-19.

Only a few counts were recorded for this clone. V is TRBV18 and J is TRBJ2-7; TRBD1 matches at 7 bases. Looked up from germline, CDR1 is KGHSH and CDR2 is LQKENI. There are 15 residues in the CDR3. With V trimmed by 3 bases and J by 6 bases, 11 bases remained unmatched. CDR3 bases: TGTGCCAGCTCACCCGGGGCAGGGGGACAAGTCGAGCAGTACTTC. Encoded protein: CASSPGAGGQVEQYF. Looking up the rest from reference TRBV18 and TRBJ2-7 gives the full variable domain: NAGVMQNPRHLVRRRGQEARLRCSPMKGHSHVYWYRQLPEEGLKFMVYLQKENIIDESGMPKERFSAEFPKEGPSILRIQQVVRGDSAAYFCASSPGAGGQVEQYFGPGTRLTVT.

By share, this clone ranks as medium-sized. J is TRBJ1-1 and V is TRBV30; D gene ambiguous. Germline CDR1 is GTSNPN and CDR2 is SVGIG (reference sequence). CDR3 size: 13 residues. Trimming pared 1 base from V and 0 bases from J, leaving 6 bases between. In DNA, the CDR3 is TGTGCCTGGAGTGCTCACATGAACACTGAAGCTTTCTTT. This sequence encodes CAWSAHMNTEAFF.

The V gene is TRBV21-1, the J gene TRBJ2-3; the table's D call, TRBD1, has no DNA check behind it. TRBV21-1 is described as a pseudogene. The CDR3 spans 17 residues. This chain's CDR3 is CASSKDDPGISTDTQYF. The CDR3 DNA sequence: TGTGCCAGCAGCAAAGACGACCCAGGGATAAGCACAGATACGCAGTATTTT.

J is TRBJ2-7 and V is TRBV4-2, with 8 bases identical to TRBD2. The CDR3 extends over 15 amino acids. Germline CDR1 is LGHNA and CDR2 is YNFKEQ. The ends lost 4 bases at V and 3 bases at J; junction bases unmatched: 8. CDR3 protein: CASSPQAGDLYEQYF. The CDR3 coding sequence is TGTGCCAGCAGCCCCCAAGCGGGGGATCTCTACGAGCAGTACTTC.